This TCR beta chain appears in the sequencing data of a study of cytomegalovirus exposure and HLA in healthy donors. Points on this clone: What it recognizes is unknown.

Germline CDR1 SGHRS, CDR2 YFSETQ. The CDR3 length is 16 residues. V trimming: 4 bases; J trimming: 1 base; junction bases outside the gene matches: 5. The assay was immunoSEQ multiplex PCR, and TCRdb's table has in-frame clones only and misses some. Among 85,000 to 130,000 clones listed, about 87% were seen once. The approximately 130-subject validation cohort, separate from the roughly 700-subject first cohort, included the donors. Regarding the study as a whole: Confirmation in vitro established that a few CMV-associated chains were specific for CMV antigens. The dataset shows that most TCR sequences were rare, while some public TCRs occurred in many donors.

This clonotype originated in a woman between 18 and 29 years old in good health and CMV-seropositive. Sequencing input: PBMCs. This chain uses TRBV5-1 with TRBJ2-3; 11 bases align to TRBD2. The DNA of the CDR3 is TGCGCCAGCAGCACGCTAGCGGGGGGAGGCACAGATACGCAGTATTTT. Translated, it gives CASSTLAGGGTDTQYF.